The 13 T cell receptor beta chains below were found in one sample sequenced in a study of OX40 agonist ivuxolimab in advanced cancers. Clones were read by immunoSEQ multiplex PCR, and TCRdb kept only the in-frame ones, dropping some. The sample shows 95,000 to 150,000 clones, 90% to 95% of them seen only once. The material sequenced was CD4+ or CD8+ T cells sorted from blood, taken in a trial of the OX40 agonist ivuxolimab. The receptors come from an adult with an advanced solid tumor such as melanoma, head and neck, liver or kidney cancer.

This chain links TRBV5-1 with TRBJ2-2; 8 bases fit TRBD1. Per the germline V gene, CDR1 is SGHRS and CDR2 is YFSETQ. The CDR3 is made up of 17 amino acids. The junction had 14 bases not matched to a gene; V was cut back by 5 bases and J by 5 bases. The DNA for the CDR3 is TGCGCCAGCAGTCATTCCGGACAGGGAATATTTACCGGGGAGCTGTTTTTT. Its translation: CASSHSGQGIFTGELFF.

The CDR3 nucleotides are TGTGCCAGCCAGGGGGGTATGTCCTCTAACTATGGCTACACCTTC. Protein: CASQGGMSSNYGYTF. V and J are TRBV6-1 and TRBJ1-2; TRBD1 aligns across 7 bases. The J segment lost 0 bases and the V segment lost 8 bases, leaving 9 bases of the junction unmatched. The length of the CDR3 is 15 residues. Germline CDR1 reads MNHNS; CDR2 reads SASEGT.

The chain employs TRBV6-1 and TRBJ1-4, with 7 positions matching TRBD1. This CDR3 has 16 amino acids. The germline V gene encodes CDR1 MNHNS and CDR2 SASEGT. Trimming took 1 base from V and 1 from J; bases not matched to a gene: 3. The CDR3: CASSEGQGLTNEKLFF. The CDR3 bases are TGTGCCAGCAGTGAAGGACAGGGCTTAACTAATGAAAAACTGTTTTTT.

The chain is built from TRBV29-1 and TRBJ2-7; 10 bases line up with TRBD2. CDR1 and CDR2 from the germline V gene are SQVTM and ANQGSEA. With 7 bases clipped from V and 4 bases from J, the junction kept 28 bases outside the gene matches. The CDR3 extends over 20 amino acids. The CDR3, as DNA: TGCAGCGCCCAGGGGCAGGCTAGCGGGAGCCTTTCTGGTGACTTTTACGAGCAGTACTTC. This sequence encodes CSAQGQASGSLSGDFYEQYF.

The J gene is TRBJ1-2, the V gene TRBV6-6, with TRBD1 as a possible D gene (5 bases). V gave up 2 bases and J gave up 5 bases, with 12 bases separating them. In germline, CDR1 is MNHNY, CDR2 SVGAGI (reference sequence). There are 14 residues in the CDR3. CDR3 residues: CASSYRDGLYGYTF. CDR3 DNA: TGTGCCAGCAGTTACCGGGACGGATTATATGGCTACACCTTC.

The chain joins TRBV5-1 to TRBJ2-5; TRBD1 matches at 8 bases. This CDR3 is built from 16 residues. V lost 0 bases, J lost 1 base, and 5 bases stayed unmatched. Germline CDR1 and CDR2: SGHRS and YFSETQ. CDR3 DNA: TGCGCCAGCAGCTTGGGCGGGACAGGACTCCAAGAGACCCAGTACTTC. It specifies CASSLGGTGLQETQYF.

J is TRBJ1-4 and V is TRBV7-8, with D possibly matching TRBD1 (5 bases). Germline V CDR1 and CDR2: SGHVS, FQNEAQ. V was shortened by 2 bases and J by 3 bases, with 16 bases between the two germline ends. The CDR3 contains 17 residues. DNA for the CDR3: TGTGCCAGCAGCTTAAGGGGCCTGGGTGGGTCTAATGAAAAACTGTTTTTT. Protein: CASSLRGLGGSNEKLFF.

This clone was detected only a few times. CDR3 DNA: TGTGCCAGCAGTGGGAGCAGCTTGACGCTGCAGCCCCAGCATTTT. Translated: CASSGSSLTLQPQHF. The genes are TRBV2 and TRBJ1-5; D is unclear. Germline CDR1 reads SNHLY; CDR2 reads FYNNEI. The V end lost 4 bases, the J end lost 7 bases, and 17 bases lay between the germline ends. The CDR3 covers 15 residues.

The chain links TRBV5-1 to TRBJ1-4; 9 nucleotides line up with TRBD1. Germline V gene sequence: CDR1 SGHRS, CDR2 YFSETQ. V lost 4 bases to trimming and J lost 7 bases; unmatched junction nucleotides: 11. This CDR3 is 16 amino acids long. The CDR3: CASSINTGGWGEKLFF. The CDR3, as DNA: TGCGCCAGCAGCATTAATACAGGGGGCTGGGGTGAAAAACTGTTTTTT.

The chain has TRBV23-1 and TRBJ2-2, with 7 bases aligning to TRBD1. TRBV23-1 is reported as an ORF; its role is uncertain. With 0 bases clipped from V and 4 bases from J, the junction kept 11 bases outside the gene matches. CDR3 length: 18 amino acids. CDR3 in amino acids: CASSQSGAGGESTGELFF. The CDR3 DNA is TGCGCCAGCAGTCAATCGGGGGCAGGGGGAGAGAGCACCGGGGAGCTGTTTTTT.

The V and J genes are TRBV4-3 and TRBJ2-1, with TRBD1 as a possible D gene (6 bases). V lost 0 bases and J 4 bases, leaving 22 bases between the germline ends. Germline V gene sequence: CDR1 LGHNA, CDR2 YSLEER. The CDR3 is 19 residues long. This chain's CDR3 is CASSQEGVGGRSGYNEQFF. The DNA of the CDR3 is TGCGCCAGCAGCCAAGAGGGGGTAGGGGGACGATCGGGTTACAATGAGCAGTTCTTC.

V is TRBV27 and J is TRBJ1-1, with TRBD1 matching 7 bases. CDR3 length equals 12 residues. With V trimmed by 10 bases and J by 7 bases, 9 bases remained unmatched. From germline, CDR1 is MNHEY and CDR2 SMNVEV (reference sequence). The CDR3 region has the DNA TGTGCCACCAGGGGGATGAGGGGTGAAGCTTTCTTT. This gives the protein CATRGMRGEAFF.

The chain recombines TRBV4-3 with TRBJ2-3; D is uncertain. The length of the CDR3 is 18 residues. Between the trimmed V and J ends, which lost 0 bases and 2 bases, there was a span of 18 bases. Germline V CDR1 and CDR2: LGHNA, YSLEER. In nucleotides, the CDR3 is TGCGCCAGCAGCCAAGATATATTGGTTGACGCCACCACAGATACGCAGTATTTT. It encodes CASSQDILVDATTDTQYF.